This is a list of T cell receptor beta chains from one sample in a study of cytomegalovirus exposure and HLA in healthy donors. Produced via immunoSEQ multiplex PCR; TCRdb's table is partial and in-frame only. The sample lists some 120,000 clones, about 83% seen once, with around 3.6% in the top ten. The sample was PBMCs. These receptors all stem from a man aged 25 to 40 in good health and CMV-seronegative. Both conserved end residues are part of each CDR3. The D gene is left open where the match is weak. Clone size appears in some rows only: once, few, many, or a class for an expanded clone.

J | D | V | size | CDR3
TRBJ2-5 | TRBD1 | TRBV5-1 | once | CASSPTGTQETQYF
TRBJ2-7 | TRBD2 | TRBV7-6 | - | CASSPERGGYEQYF
TRBJ2-1 | TRBD2 | TRBV30 | - | CAWNLAGVNNEQFF
TRBJ2-1 | TRBD2 | TRBV7-2 | once | CASSSLAGGYNEQFF
TRBJ2-7 | - | TRBV9 | - | CASSVEEGTYEQYF
TRBJ1-5 | - | TRBV7-9 | - | CASSLGAGNSNQPQHF
TRBJ2-3 | TRBD2 | TRBV15 | - | CATSRLEGTSGLDTQYF
TRBJ2-1 | - | TRBV2 | - | CASRRQNNEQFF
TRBJ2-3 | TRBD2 | TRBV19 | - | CASSPRLARDTQYF
TRBJ1-1 | TRBD1 | TRBV10-3 | - | CAISGKQGAGTEAFF
TRBJ1-4 | - | TRBV5-4 | - | CASRPVSSEKLFF
TRBJ1-1 | - | TRBV7-9 | - | CASRNTTAMDTEAFF
TRBJ2-1 | TRBD2 | TRBV29-1 | - | CSVPPLASGEQFF
TRBJ2-7 | - | TRBV28 | - | CGTGRGESFYEQYF
TRBJ1-4 | TRBD1 | TRBV7-9 | - | CASSSGQAREKLFF
TRBJ2-3 | TRBD1 | TRBV7-2 | - | CASSGGTGGKDTQYF
TRBJ2-7 | TRBD2 | TRBV7-6 | - | CASSLGLAGGGTYEQYF
TRBJ2-7 | - | TRBV11-2 | once | CASSLVAQAYEQYF
TRBJ1-2 | TRBD1 | TRBV5-1 | - | CASSWGGTGFHGYTF
TRBJ2-2 | - | TRBV19 | once | CASSNLTEVRELFF
- | TRBD2 | TRBV5-1 | - | CASSLGLAGGYEQYF
TRBJ2-3 | - | TRBV21-1 | - | CASSKGGTSGGIWGSDTQYF